This T cell receptor beta chain originates from a study of blood T cell repertoires in COVID-19. Study as a whole: Sample material is recorded as cDNA or gDNA derived from T cells, B-cell-depleted T cells, or PBMCs.

V gave up 4 bases and J gave up 3 bases, with 17 bases separating them. CDR3 length equals 16 residues. Germline V lookup: CDR1 MNHEY, CDR2 SMNVEV (reference sequence). The Seattle patients joined while their infection was active and were tracked longitudinally afterward. Libraries were prepared by immunoSEQ multiplex PCR; TCRdb keeps only in-frame clonotypes and omits some of them. The profile shows almost 250,000 clones, about 83% of them singletons. Sequencing was performed on peripheral blood. This TCR was sampled from a woman aged 80 or older with COVID-19, enrolled during active disease. The V call is TRBV27, the J call TRBJ2-3; the D gene is possibly TRBD1 (6 bases). CDR3 DNA sequence: TGTGCCAGCAGTTACCCCCCGGGGCAGGGGACAGATACGCAGTATTTT. Translated, it gives CASSYPPGQGTDTQYF.